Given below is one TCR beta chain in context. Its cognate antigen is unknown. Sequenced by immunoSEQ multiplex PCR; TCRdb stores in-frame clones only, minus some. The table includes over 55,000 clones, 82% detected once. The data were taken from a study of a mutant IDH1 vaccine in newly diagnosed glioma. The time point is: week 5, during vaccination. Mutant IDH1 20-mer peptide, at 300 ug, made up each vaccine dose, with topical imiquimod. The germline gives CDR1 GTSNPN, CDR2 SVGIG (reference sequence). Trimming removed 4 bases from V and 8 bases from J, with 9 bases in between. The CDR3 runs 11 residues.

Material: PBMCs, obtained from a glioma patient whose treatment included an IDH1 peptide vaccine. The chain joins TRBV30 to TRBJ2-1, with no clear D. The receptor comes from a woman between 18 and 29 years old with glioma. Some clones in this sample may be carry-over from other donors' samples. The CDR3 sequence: CAWTHSDEQFF. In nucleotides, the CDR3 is TGTGCCTGGACTCACAGTGATGAGCAGTTCTTC.